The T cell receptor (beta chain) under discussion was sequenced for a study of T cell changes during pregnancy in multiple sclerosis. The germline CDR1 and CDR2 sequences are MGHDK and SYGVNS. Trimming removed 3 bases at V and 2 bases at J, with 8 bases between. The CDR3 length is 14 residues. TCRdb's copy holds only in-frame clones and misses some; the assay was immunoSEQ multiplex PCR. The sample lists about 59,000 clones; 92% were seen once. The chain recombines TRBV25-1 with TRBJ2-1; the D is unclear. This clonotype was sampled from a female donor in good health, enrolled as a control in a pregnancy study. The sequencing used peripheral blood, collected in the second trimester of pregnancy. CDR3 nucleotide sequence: TGTGCCAGCAGTGATCCGGTACCCTACAATGAGCAGTTCTTC. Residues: CASSDPVPYNEQFF.